These 13 T cell receptor beta chains were sequenced from one sample in a study of OX40 agonist ivuxolimab in advanced cancers. Receptor amplification or capture employed the immunoSEQ multiplex PCR assay. Not all clones reach the TCRdb copy of this immuneACCESS table, which keeps in-frame sequences only. Checked studies attribute under half of the gap to unresolved V genes and leave the rest unexplained. For this sample the table gives approximately 80,000 clones, of which roughly 87% were detected only once. Around 0.23% of the sample is taken by the ten largest. Sequenced material: CD4+ or CD8+ T cells sorted from blood, taken in a trial of the OX40 agonist ivuxolimab. These receptors came from an adult with an advanced solid tumor such as melanoma, head and neck, liver or kidney cancer.

The CDR3 sequence: CASMGQGSYEQYF. The CDR3 DNA sequence: TGCGCCAGCATGGGACAGGGCTCCTACGAGCAGTACTTC. The V gene is TRBV10-1, the J gene TRBJ2-7, with 9 positions matching TRBD1. Looked up from germline, CDR1 is WNHNN and CDR2 is SYGVQD (reference sequence). The CDR3 runs to 13 residues. J lost 0 bases, V lost 7 bases, and 1 base had no gene match.

This sequence joins TRBV2 and TRBJ2-3; D might be TRBD2 (6 bases). The CDR3 consists of 15 residues. V was trimmed by 2 bases and J by 6 bases, leaving 15 bases between them. In germline, CDR1 is SNHLY, CDR2 FYNNEI. CDR3 region: CASSEIKASDDTQYF. The CDR3 DNA is TGTGCCAGCAGTGAAATAAAGGCTAGCGATGATACGCAGTATTTT.

As concerns this clone: Other nucleotide sequences from this sample produce the same CDR3. The V and J genes are TRBV18 and TRBJ2-7; TRBD1 agrees at 7 bases. Germline V gives CDR1 KGHSH, CDR2 LQKENI. Trimming cost V 3 bases and J 3 bases; bases outside gene matches: 2. This CDR3 comprises 13 residues. The CDR3 DNA follows: TGTGCCAGCTCACCGGGACAGAGCTACGAGCAGTACTTC. Encoded protein: CASSPGQSYEQYF.

The genes are TRBV5-1 and TRBJ2-2, with 7 positions matching TRBD2. CDR3 length equals 16 residues. Trimming took 4 bases from V and 8 from J; bases not matched to a gene: 14. The germline V gene encodes CDR1 SGHRS and CDR2 YFSETQ. The CDR3 is CASSRDRASGLGELFF. CDR3 coding DNA: TGCGCCAGCAGCCGGGACCGTGCTAGCGGTTTGGGGGAGCTGTTTTTT.

The V and J genes are TRBV5-1 and TRBJ2-7; D not resolved. V lost 0 bases to trimming and J lost 4 bases, with 8 bases between them. Germline V lookup: CDR1 SGHRS, CDR2 YFSETQ. The CDR3 spans 13 residues. The CDR3 here is CASSLENFYEQYF. The CDR3 bases are TGCGCCAGCAGCTTGGAAAATTTTTACGAGCAGTACTTC. The full variable domain, in which reference TRBV5-1 and TRBJ2-7 provide the parts outside the CDR3, is KAGVTQTPRYLIKTRGQQVTLSCSPISGHRSVSWYQQTPGQGLQFLFEYFSETQRNKGNFPGRFSGRQFSNSRSEMNVSTLELGDSALYLCASSLENFYEQYFGPGTRLTVT.

The rearrangement uses TRBV10-3 and TRBJ2-7, with a possible D match to TRBD1 (6 bases). CDR1 ENHRY and CDR2 SYGVKD come from the germline V gene. There are 15 residues in the CDR3. The ends were cut back, 2 bases at V and 3 bases at J, with 14 bases in the middle. The CDR3 loop reads CAISERDKEVYEQYF. The CDR3 nucleotides are TGTGCCATCAGTGAGAGGGACAAAGAGGTCTACGAGCAGTACTTC.

The V gene is TRBV7-9, the J gene TRBJ1-1; tentative D call: TRBD1 (5 bases). Trimming took off 6 bases at V and 0 bases at J, with 17 bases between the two ends. CDR1 SEHNR and CDR2 FQNEAQ come from the germline V gene (reference sequence). The length of the CDR3 is 16 residues. The CDR3: CASSTSAGNMNTEAFF. CDR3 DNA sequence: TGTGCCAGCAGTACTTCTGCAGGGAACATGAACACTGAAGCTTTCTTT.

The CDR3 coding sequence is TGCGCCAGCAGCTTGGGAACCTACCAAGAGACCCAGTACTTC. Its translation: CASSLGTYQETQYF. The V call is TRBV5-1, the J call TRBJ2-5; the D is unclear. CDR1 is SGHRS and CDR2 is YFSETQ in the germline V gene. The CDR3 runs 14 residues. Trimming shortened V by 0 bases and J by 0 bases, and 6 bases separated the two germline ends.

The V gene is TRBV15, the J gene TRBJ1-5; no clear D gene. CDR3 size: 14 residues. Per the germline V gene, CDR1 is LNHNV and CDR2 is YYDKDF (reference sequence). V was shortened by 4 bases and J by 2 bases, with 9 bases between the two germline ends. This chain's CDR3 is CATSKEIGNQPQHF. CDR3 coding DNA: TGTGCCACCAGCAAAGAGATCGGCAATCAGCCCCAGCATTTT. Full variable domain (remainder filled in from reference TRBV15 and TRBJ1-5): DAMVIQNPRYQVTQFGKPVTLSCSQTLNHNVMYWYQQKSSQAPKLLFHYYDKDFNNEADTPDNFQSRRPNTSFCFLDIRSPGLGDTAMYLCATSKEIGNQPQHFGDGTRLSIL.

The chain carries TRBV11-3 and TRBJ2-7, with 11 bases aligning to TRBD2. CDR1 SGHNT and CDR2 YENEEA come from the germline V gene. This CDR3 has 17 residues. V shed 4 bases and J 2 bases; nucleotides not matched to a gene: 10. In DNA form, the CDR3 reads TGTGCCAGCAGCTCCCAGGGGACTAGCGGACTAACCTACGAGCAGTACTTC. This sequence encodes CASSSQGTSGLTYEQYF.

The CDR3 reads CASSEGGRLDTEAFF. CDR3 in DNA: TGTGCCAGCAGTGAAGGGGGGAGATTGGACACTGAAGCTTTCTTT. The genes are TRBV25-1 and TRBJ1-1; tentative D call: TRBD1 (5 bases). From germline, CDR1 is MGHDK and CDR2 SYGVNS. CDR3 size: 15 residues. The V end was cut by 2 bases, the J end by 3 bases, with 13 bases between.

V is TRBV4-1 and J is TRBJ2-5; D may be TRBD2 (6 bases). Germline V CDR1 and CDR2: MGHRA, YSYEKL. The CDR3 contains 15 residues. V lost 0 bases and J lost 4, with 12 bases in between. CDR3 region: CASSQDSPGAETQYF. CDR3 in DNA: TGCGCCAGCAGCCAAGATTCCCCGGGAGCAGAGACCCAGTACTTC.

The chain employs TRBV5-4 and TRBJ2-3, with TRBD2 matching over 10 bases. J lost 1 base, V lost 1 base, and 3 bases had no gene match. Per the germline V gene, CDR1 is SGHNT and CDR2 is YYREEE (reference sequence). The CDR3 length is 16 residues. CDR3: CASSLTLAGGTDTQYF. CDR3 bases: TGTGCCAGCAGCTTGACGCTAGCGGGAGGCACAGATACGCAGTATTTT.